This entry is about one T cell receptor (beta chain). The entry originates in a study of blood T cell repertoires in COVID-19. Across the study: The analysed material was cDNA or gDNA that came from T cells, B-cell-depleted T cells, or PBMCs.

Study processing details: By means of reference gene primer amplification, nucleated cell counts were estimated. Method: immunoSEQ multiplex PCR; TCRdb's copy keeps in-frame clones and lacks some. Clonal size and the V and J genes are those of that table, whereas D and trimming came from the DNA. Altogether around 150,000 clones are present, around 86% being singletons, with the ten largest covering about 8.2%. The sequence derives from a man between 60 and 70 years old with acute or convalescent COVID-19. Sequencing was carried out using peripheral blood.

DNA of the CDR3: TGTGCCAGCAGTCCCCCGGGACAGGCCGGGGGGCAGTACTTC. It encodes CASSPPGQAGGQYF. V usage is TRBV28 and J usage is TRBJ2-7; TRBD1 agrees at 8 bases. Per germline, CDR1 MDHEN and CDR2 SYDVKM. V was pared by 5 bases and J by 9 bases, with 12 bases of the junction left unmatched. This CDR3 is built from 14 residues.